This T cell receptor (beta chain) was obtained from a study of CD8 T cells in Susac syndrome. CDR3 length: 13 amino acids. The RNA, 0.5 to 1 ug, was put through reverse transcription using random hexamers. Multiplex immunoSEQ PCR targeted 54 Vbeta and 13 Jbeta TCR beta segments. A single record per CDR3 protein comes from TCRdb applying MiXCR to the immunoSEQ multiplex PCR reads. Seen here are some 100,000 distinct CDR3 sequences, approximately 91% observed once, and the top ten hold approximately 0.13%. Material for sequencing was CD4+ T cells from PBMCs. The receptor comes from a human donor in good health. V gene TRBV21-1 combines with J gene TRBJ2-7; no check of the table's D call, TRBD1, against the DNA was made. TRBV21-1 is reported as a pseudogene. CDR3 in DNA: TGTGCCAGCAGCAATTCACCGGCCCCGGGGCAGTACTTC. This translates into CASSNSPAPGQYF.